This T cell receptor (beta chain) was recorded in a study of shared T cell receptors in the human thymus. Assay used: immunoSEQ multiplex PCR; TCRdb lists only in-frame clones, some missing. The data contain more than 550,000 clones, 80% to 90% of them seen just once; the ten biggest clones take up roughly 0.01%. The V and J ends lost 4 bases and 6 bases, in that order; junction bases with no gene match: 9. The CDR3 sequence is 15 residues long. Germline assignment: CDR1 SGHRS and CDR2 YFSETQ. The sample was also reused in another study, on human thymus T cells. That work states: Resections that were taken during corrective heart surgery supplied the thymus tissue. Thymic repertoires from unrelated individuals overlapped highly, related research reported.

The gene calls are TRBV5-1 and TRBJ1-4; 7 bases fit TRBD1. Source material: thymocytes. The source is a girl younger than two with a congenital heart defect. Here the CDR3 DNA reads TGCGCCAGCAGCCAGGAGACAGGGCGAGATGAAAAACTGTTTTTT. Translating gives CASSQETGRDEKLFF.